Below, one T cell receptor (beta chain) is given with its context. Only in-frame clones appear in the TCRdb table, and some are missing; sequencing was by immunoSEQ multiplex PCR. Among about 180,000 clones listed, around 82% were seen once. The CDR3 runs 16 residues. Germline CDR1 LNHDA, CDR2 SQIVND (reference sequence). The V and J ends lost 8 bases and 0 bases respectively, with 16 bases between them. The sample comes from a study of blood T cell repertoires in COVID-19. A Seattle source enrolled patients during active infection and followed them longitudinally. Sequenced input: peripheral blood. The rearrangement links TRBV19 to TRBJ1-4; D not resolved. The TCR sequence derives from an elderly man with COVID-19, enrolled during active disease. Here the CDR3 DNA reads TGTGCCAGTCGGGGATGGGGAGTTGCAACTAATGAAAAACTGTTTTTT. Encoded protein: CASRGWGVATNEKLFF.